This T cell receptor beta chain was profiled in a study of T cell responses to AZD1222 COVID-19 vaccine. Some clones are missing from TCRdb's copy, which holds only in-frame ones; the method was immunoSEQ multiplex PCR. Of roughly 150,000 clones in the sample, 90% to 95% are singletons; the top ten hold around 5%. A word on this clone: Antigen specificity is unknown.

V shed 8 bases, J shed 3 bases, and the junction held 5 bases outside the gene matches. Germline V gene data show CDR1 as MDHEN and CDR2 as SYDVKM. This CDR3 is built from 14 residues. Study-wide results and caveats: Reportedly, nearly half the spike-specific TCRs target unmutated variant regions. None of the repertoires were sampled until the peak T cell response had passed.

This specimen was peripheral blood, taken on day 0 of AZD1222 vaccination. The chain is built from TRBV28 and TRBJ1-4; 8 bases map to TRBD1. This TCR derives from an adult in good health. In DNA, the CDR3 is TGTGCCAGCTGCATCAGGGGGCCTAATGAAAAACTGTTTTTT. Translation gives CASCIRGPNEKLFF.